These 7 T cell receptor beta chains share one sample of origin, sequenced in a study of CD8+CD57+ T cells in acquired aplastic anemia. Researchers used genomic DNA as the template to profile TCR beta VDJ and CDR3. From the reads, TCRdb called clonotypes with MiXCR, one entry per CDR3 protein. The table includes 200,000 to 250,000 distinct CDR3 sequences, approximately 35% detected once. The specimen was sorted CD4+, CD8+, or CD8+CD57+ T cells (not recorded which) from PBMCs. The source is a human donor in good health, serving as a control.

Worth noting for this clonotype: Because the CDR3 is missing its conserved closing phenylalanine or tryptophan, this is likely a read error. The chain links TRBV28 to TRBJ1-2; weak D call: TRBD1 (5 bases). Between the trimmed V and J ends, which lost 6 bases and 5 bases, there was a span of 19 bases. Germline V gene lookup returns CDR1 MDHEN and CDR2 SYDVKM. This CDR3 is 15 amino acids long. CDR3 nucleotide sequence: TGTGCCAGCAGAGGCACAGGAGCCTCCTCTTATGGCTACACCCTC. It translates to CASRGTGASSYGYTL.

In its sample, this clonotype was seen many times. The chain employs TRBV12-5 and TRBJ1-2; unclear D gene. CDR3 length: 13 amino acids. The V gene's germline CDR1 is LGHNT and CDR2 FRNRAP. V shed 8 bases and J shed 0 bases, with 10 bases lying between them. The CDR3 spells CASSDGPNYGYTF. CDR3 DNA sequence: TGTGCTAGTTCGGACGGCCCTAACTATGGCTACACCTTC.

This clonotype was detected only once. The J gene is TRBJ2-5, the V gene TRBV20-1; 11 bases line up with TRBD1. After removal of 5 bases from V and 7 bases from J, the junction contained 6 bases not matched to a gene. Germline V CDR1 and CDR2: DFQATT, SNEGSKA (reference sequence). This CDR3 has 13 amino acids. CDR3 protein: CSASPGQGGTQYF. CDR3 coding DNA: TGCAGTGCTTCGCCGGGACAGGGGGGGACCCAGTACTTC.

Note on this clonotype: Possible read error: a much larger clone is one base away. This chain joins TRBV19 and TRBJ2-2; a weak D match, TRBD2 (5 bases). Looked up from germline, CDR1 is LNHDA and CDR2 is SQIVND (reference sequence). The CDR3 is 15 residues long. Written as DNA, the CDR3 is TGTGCCAGTATCTCAGGCGGGTATAACACCGGGGAGCCGTTTTTT. This encodes CASISGGYNTGEPFF.

This clonotype was detected only a few times. The chain is built from TRBV12-3 or TRBV12-4 and TRBJ2-2, with unresolved D. The germline V and J ends were trimmed by 2 bases and 4 bases, with 11 bases remaining between them. The CDR3 is 15 amino acids. The CDR3 spells CASSLSTTSTGELFF. The CDR3 DNA is TGTGCCAGCAGTTTATCCACTACTTCCACCGGGGAGCTGTTTTTT.

The chain carries TRBV20-1 and TRBJ2-1; perhaps D is TRBD1 or TRBD2 (6 bases each). V was trimmed by 0 bases and J by 7 bases, leaving 13 bases between them. CDR3 length: 14 amino acids. The germline CDR1 and CDR2 sequences are DFQATT and SNEGSKA (reference sequence). The CDR3 nucleotides are TGCAGTGCTAGAGACCCGGGGGCGGGGAATGAGCAGTTCTTC. As protein: CSARDPGAGNEQFF.

This clonotype was found many times. CDR3 sequence: CATSDQLDRGPAGYTF. The CDR3 nucleotides read TGTGCCACCAGTGACCAACTAGACAGGGGGCCGGCCGGCTACACCTTC. The chain uses TRBV24-1 and TRBJ1-2; 10 bases align to TRBD1. CDR1 is KGHDR and CDR2 is SFDVKD in the germline V gene. The CDR3 extends over 16 amino acids. The ends lost 4 bases at V and 8 bases at J; junction bases unmatched: 12.